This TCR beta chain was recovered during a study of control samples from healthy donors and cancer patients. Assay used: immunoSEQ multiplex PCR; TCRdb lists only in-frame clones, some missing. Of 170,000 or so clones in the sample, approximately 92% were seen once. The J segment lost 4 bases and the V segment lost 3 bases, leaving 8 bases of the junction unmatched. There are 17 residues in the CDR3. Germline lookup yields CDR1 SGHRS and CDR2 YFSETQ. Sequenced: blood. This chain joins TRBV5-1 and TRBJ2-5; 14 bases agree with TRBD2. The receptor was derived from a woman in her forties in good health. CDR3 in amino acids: CASSYGTSGGQGETQYF. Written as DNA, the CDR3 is TGCGCCAGCAGCTATGGGACTAGCGGGGGCCAGGGAGAGACCCAGTACTTC.